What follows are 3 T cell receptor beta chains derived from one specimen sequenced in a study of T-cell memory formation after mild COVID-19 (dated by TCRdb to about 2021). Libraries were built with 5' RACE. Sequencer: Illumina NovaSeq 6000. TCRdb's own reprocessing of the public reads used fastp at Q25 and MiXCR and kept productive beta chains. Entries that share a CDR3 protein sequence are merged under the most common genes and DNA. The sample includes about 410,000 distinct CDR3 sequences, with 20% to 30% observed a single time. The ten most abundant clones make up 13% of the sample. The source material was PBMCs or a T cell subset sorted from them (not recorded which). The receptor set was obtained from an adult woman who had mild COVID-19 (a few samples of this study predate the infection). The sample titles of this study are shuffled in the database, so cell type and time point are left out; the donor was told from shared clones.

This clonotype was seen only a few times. CDR3 protein: CASSLGGIAGRETQYF. Written as DNA, the CDR3 is TGTGCCAGCAGCTTAGGTGGTATAGCGGGAAGGGAGACCCAGTACTTC. The chain employs TRBV7-2 and TRBJ2-5, with 8 positions matching TRBD2. CDR3 size: 16 residues. V lost 1 base, J lost 5 bases, and 9 bases stayed unmatched. Germline CDR1 is SGHTA and CDR2 is FQGNSA.

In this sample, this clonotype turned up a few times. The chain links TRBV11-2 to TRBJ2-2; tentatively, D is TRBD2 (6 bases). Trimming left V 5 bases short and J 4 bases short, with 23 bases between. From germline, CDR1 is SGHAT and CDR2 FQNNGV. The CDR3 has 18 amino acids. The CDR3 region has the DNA TGTGCCAGCAGCCCCCTAGTTCTTCTCCGGGGGTTCACCGGGGAGCTGTTTTTT. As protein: CASSPLVLLRGFTGELFF.

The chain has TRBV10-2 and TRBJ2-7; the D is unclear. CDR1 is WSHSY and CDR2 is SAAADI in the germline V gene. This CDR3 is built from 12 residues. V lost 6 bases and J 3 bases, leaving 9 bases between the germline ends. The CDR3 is CASSDIRYEQYF. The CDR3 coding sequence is TGCGCCAGCAGCGATATCCGCTACGAGCAGTACTTC.